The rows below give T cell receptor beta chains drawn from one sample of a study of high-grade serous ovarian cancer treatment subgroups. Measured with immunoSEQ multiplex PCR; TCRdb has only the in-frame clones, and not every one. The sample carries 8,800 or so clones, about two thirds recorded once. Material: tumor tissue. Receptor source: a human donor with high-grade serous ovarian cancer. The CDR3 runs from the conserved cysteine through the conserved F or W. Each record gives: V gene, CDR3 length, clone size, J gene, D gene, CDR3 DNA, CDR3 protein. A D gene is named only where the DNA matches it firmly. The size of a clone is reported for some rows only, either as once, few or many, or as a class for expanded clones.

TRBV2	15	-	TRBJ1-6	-	TGTGCCAGCATGGGGTTCGGGGGGCGGAATTCACCCCTCCACTTT	CASMGFGGRNSPLHF
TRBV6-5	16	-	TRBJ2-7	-	TGTGCCAGCAGTTACGGTCCGACCCCACAACTCTACGAGCAGTACTTC	CASSYGPTPQLYEQYF
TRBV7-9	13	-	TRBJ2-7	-	TGTGCCAGCAGCTTAATCCAAGGCCACGAGCAGTACTTC	CASSLIQGHEQYF
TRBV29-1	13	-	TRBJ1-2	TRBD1	TGCAGCGTTGAAGATTTACAGGGGCATGGCTACACCTTC	CSVEDLQGHGYTF
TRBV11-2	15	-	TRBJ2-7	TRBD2	TGTGCCAGCAGCAGGGAGAGCGGGGGCTCCTACGAGCAGTACTTC	CASSRESGGSYEQYF
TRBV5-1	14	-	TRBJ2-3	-	TGCGCCAGCAGCTTCGGCAACCCCGTAGATACGCAGTATTTT	CASSFGNPVDTQYF
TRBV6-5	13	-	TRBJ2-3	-	TGTGCCAGCAGTTACTCTGAGGGGGAGATCAGATATTTT	CASSYSEGEIRYF
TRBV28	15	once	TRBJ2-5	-	TGTGCCAGCAGTCATGGGGGACGGATACAAGAGACCCAGTACTTC	CASSHGGRIQETQYF
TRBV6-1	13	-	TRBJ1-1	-	TGTGCCAGCAGTGAAGCGGAGAACACTGAAGCTTTCTTT	CASSEAENTEAFF
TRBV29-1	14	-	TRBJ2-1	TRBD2	TGCAGCGCCGCGACTAGCGGACTCTACAATGAGCAGTTCTTC	CSAATSGLYNEQFF
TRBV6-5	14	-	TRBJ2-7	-	TGTGCCAGCAGTTATTCCAGCGGAGGGTACGAGCAGTACTTC	CASSYSSGGYEQYF